This T cell receptor beta chain is from a study of shared clonotypes between healthy human individuals. Profiling relied on immunoSEQ multiplex PCR, and the TCRdb table lists in-frame clones only, not all of them. The data show fewer than 1.6 million clones, 97% to 99% seen once. Sequencing used naive CD4+ T cells sorted from blood. The subset was: CD45RA+ positively selected. This TCR was sampled from a man aged 25-45 years in good health.

The CDR3 spells CASSALQENEKLFF. The CDR3 coding sequence is TGTGCCAGCAGTGCTCTCCAGGAGAATGAAAAACTGTTTTTT. The genes are TRBV25-1 and TRBJ1-4; D is uncertain. The germline V gene has CDR1 MGHDK and CDR2 SYGVNS. CDR3 length equals 14 residues. Trimming cost V 4 bases and J 5 bases, with 11 bases left between them.